This entry lists 28 T cell receptor beta chains sequenced from one sample in a study of T cells in Graves' hyperthyroidism and ophthalmopathy (dated by TCRdb to 2018 to 2020). Library construction relied on multiplex PCR. Sequencing instrument: Illumina HiSeq 2000. The TCR beta CDR3 regions were amplified from RNA transcripts. For the first round of RT-PCR on the TCR CDR3, the HTBI primer set was used together with the Qiagen OneStep RT-PCR kit. Starting from the raw public reads, TCRdb applied fastp trimming at Q25, assembled clones with MiXCR and retained in-frame beta chains. Every CDR3 protein is listed once, alongside the most common genes and DNA of its rows. This sample holds 75,000 to 100,000 distinct CDR3 sequences; roughly 37% were observed only once. The top ten hold about a tenth of the sample. Specimen: peripheral blood or thyroid tissue (not recorded which). Receptors were obtained from a woman aged 25 to 39 with Graves' hyperthyroidism.

Of note for this clonotype: A clone one base away is much larger, so this may be a read error. The rearrangement links TRBV7-8 to TRBJ1-1; no definite D call. This CDR3 contains 14 residues. The germline V gene has CDR1 SGHVS and CDR2 FQNEAQ. V lost 6 bases, J lost 5 bases, and 16 bases lay in between. The CDR3 sequence: CASRPGRGGTEAFF. In DNA form, the CDR3 reads TGTGCCAGCAGGCCCGGACGGGGTGGGACTGAAGCTTTCTTT.

This clonotype was seen just once. As DNA, the CDR3 is TGTGCCAGCAGCGCAACTAGCGGGGCCTACAATGAGCAGTTCTTC. Protein product: CASSATSGAYNEQFF. V gene TRBV6-6 combines with J gene TRBJ2-1; 10 positions agree with TRBD2. The CDR3 covers 15 residues. The junction had 4 bases not matched to a gene; V was cut back by 6 bases and J by 2 bases. CDR1 MNHNY and CDR2 SVGAGI come from the germline V gene (reference sequence).

This chain links TRBV7-8 with TRBJ2-5; the match to TRBD1 covers 9 bases. Looked up from germline, CDR1 is SGHVS and CDR2 is FQNEAQ. J gave up 1 base and V 8 bases, and 8 bases lay outside the gene matches. This CDR3 region has 15 residues. CDR3 nucleotides: TGTGCCAGCGGGGACGGACAGGGGATCCAAGAGACCCAGTACTTC. Translated: CASGDGQGIQETQYF.

This clonotype was seen repeatedly, ten times or more. Written as DNA, the CDR3 is TGTGCCAGCGGAGTGAATGAAAAACTGTTTTTT. Amino acids: CASGVNEKLFF. The gene calls are TRBV6-5 and TRBJ1-4, with D unresolved. V lost 8 bases and J 5 bases, leaving 6 bases between the germline ends. Per the germline V gene, CDR1 is MNHEY and CDR2 is SVGAGI. The CDR3 contains 11 residues.

This clonotype was observed many times. Here the CDR3 reads CASGISLSGNTIYF. DNA for the CDR3: TGTGCCAGCGGGATTTCCCTCTCTGGAAACACCATATATTTT. The V gene is TRBV2, the J gene TRBJ1-3; D is undetermined. V was cut by 8 bases and J by 0 bases, with 11 bases left in between. The CDR3 length is 14 residues. The germline CDR1 and CDR2 sequences are SNHLY and FYNNEI.

This sequence joins TRBV7-6 and TRBJ1-1, with D uncertain. The V end lost 1 base, the J end lost 5 bases, and 11 bases lay between the germline ends. CDR3 length equals 14 residues. Germline-derived CDR1 and CDR2 are SGHVS and FNYEAQ. The CDR3 DNA follows: TGTGCCAGCAGCTTAGTAGGAGGGCCAACTGAAGCTTTCTTT. Its translation: CASSLVGGPTEAFF.

This clonotype was seen repeatedly, ten times or more. The chain is built from TRBV28 and TRBJ1-2, with unresolved D. With 4 bases removed from V and 7 bases from J, the gap between germline ends came to 7 bases. Germline CDR1 is MDHEN and CDR2 is SYDVKM. The CDR3 runs to 11 residues. CDR3 DNA: TGTGCCAGCAGTTCCCCAGGTGGCTACACCTTC. Residues: CASSSPGGYTF.

This clonotype was detected ten times or more. This chain joins TRBV6-1 and TRBJ1-4, with D possibly matching TRBD1 (6 bases). This CDR3 spans 13 amino acids. Deletions cut 8 bases from V and 8 bases from J, with 15 bases between. From germline, CDR1 is MNHNS and CDR2 SASEGT. The CDR3 reads CASEDRLGEKLFF. CDR3 bases: TGTGCCAGCGAGGACAGACTAGGGGAAAAACTGTTTTTT.

This clonotype was seen more than once but under ten times. The V call is TRBV7-8, the J call TRBJ2-3; D is uncertain. V lost 4 bases, J lost 2 bases, and 13 bases lay in between. CDR1 is SGHVS and CDR2 is FQNEAQ in the germline V gene. The CDR3 is 15 residues long. The CDR3 DNA is TGTGCCAGCAGCTCAACAATGGGTAACACAGATACGCAGTATTTT. Translation gives CASSSTMGNTDTQYF.

The genes are TRBV15 and TRBJ1-5; 10 nucleotides align to TRBD1. The CDR3 is 17 amino acids. Germline V lookup: CDR1 LNHNV, CDR2 YYDKDF (reference sequence). V lost 3 bases to trimming and J lost 4 bases; unmatched junction nucleotides: 9. The CDR3 reads CATSRETGGSGNQPQHF. The CDR3 nucleotides are TGTGCCACCAGCAGGGAGACAGGGGGCTCTGGTAATCAGCCCCAGCATTTT.

At least ten counts were recorded for this clonotype. V is TRBV10-1 and J is TRBJ2-1; a possible D gene is TRBD1 (5 bases). The ends were cut back, 4 bases at V and 3 bases at J, with 7 bases in the middle. From germline, CDR1 is WNHNN and CDR2 SYGVQD (reference sequence). The CDR3 runs 13 residues. This chain's CDR3 is CASSAQGYNEQFF. The CDR3 region has the DNA TGCGCCAGCAGTGCGCAGGGCTACAATGAGCAGTTCTTC.

This clonotype showed up many times. This rearrangement joins TRBV20-1 to TRBJ2-5; D gene unclear. Trimming took 5 bases from V and 2 from J, leaving 6 bases between them. CDR1 DFQATT and CDR2 SNEGSKA come from the germline V gene (reference sequence). The CDR3 runs to 11 residues. DNA for the CDR3: TGCAGTGCTGAACTGCAAGAGACCCAGTACTTC. This codes for CSAELQETQYF.

The DNA for the CDR3 is TGTGCCAGCAGCCAAGGGACAGGGGACTCCTACGAGCAGTACTTC. Its translation is CASSQGTGDSYEQYF. The gene calls are TRBV2 and TRBJ2-7; TRBD1 agrees at 10 bases. The ends lost 6 bases at V and 0 bases at J; junction bases unmatched: 5. This CDR3 region has 15 residues. The V gene's germline CDR1 is SNHLY and CDR2 FYNNEI.

This clonotype was detected many times. In DNA, the CDR3 is TGTGCCACCAGCGCAGAGGCAGCGGGCGGCGGGGAGCTGTTTTTT. It encodes CATSAEAAGGGELFF. The chain recombines TRBV15 with TRBJ2-2, with D possibly matching TRBD2 (6 bases). The V and J ends lost 5 bases and 7 bases respectively, with 17 bases between them. The CDR3 contains 15 residues. Germline CDR1 is LNHNV and CDR2 is YYDKDF (reference sequence).

In this sample, this clonotype turned up many times. CDR3 nucleotides: TGCAGTGCTAGGCGTCCTGGGGCCAACGTCCTGACTTTC. It translates to CSARRPGANVLTF. The V and J genes are TRBV20-1 and TRBJ2-6, with D unresolved. CDR3 length equals 13 residues. Trimming removed 3 bases at V and 2 bases at J, with 5 bases between. The germline V gene encodes CDR1 DFQATT and CDR2 SNEGSKA (reference sequence).

This clonotype was detected many times. The chain uses TRBV12-3 or TRBV12-4 and TRBJ1-5; D gene unclear. CDR3 size: 14 residues. Trimming removed 3 bases from V and 1 base from J, with 7 bases in between. The CDR3 region is CASSFGVSNQPQHF. For the CDR3, the DNA is TGTGCCAGCAGTTTCGGGGTGAGCAATCAGCCCCAGCATTTT.

This clonotype was recorded many times. The CDR3 spells CASKIGQSFNTEAFF. The CDR3 DNA follows: TGTGCCAGCAAAATTGGACAGAGCTTTAACACTGAAGCTTTCTTT. The V and J genes are TRBV6-6 and TRBJ1-1, with D perhaps TRBD1 (6 bases). The CDR3 is made up of 15 amino acids. Germline lookup yields CDR1 MNHNY and CDR2 SVGAGI (reference sequence). Trimming pared 7 bases from V and 2 bases from J, leaving 17 bases between.

V and J are TRBV24-1 and TRBJ2-5, with 12 bases aligning to TRBD2. Germline assignment: CDR1 KGHDR and CDR2 SFDVKD. The junction had 10 bases not matched to a gene; V was cut back by 4 bases and J by 5 bases. The CDR3 contains 17 residues. This CDR3 reads CATSDPTSGRRRETQYF. The CDR3, as DNA: TGTGCCACCAGTGACCCGACTAGCGGGAGAAGGCGGGAGACCCAGTACTTC.

This clonotype was seen repeatedly, ten times or more. CDR3 in DNA: TGTGCCAGCAGCTTCGACACCATCTCTGGAAACACCATATATTTT. The encoded protein is CASSFDTISGNTIYF. The genes are TRBV7-9 and TRBJ1-3; D is unresolved. CDR1 SEHNR and CDR2 FQNEAQ come from the germline V gene (reference sequence). This CDR3 comprises 15 residues. The V end lost 3 bases, the J end lost 0 bases, and 9 bases lay between the germline ends. Looking up the rest from reference TRBV7-9 and TRBJ1-3 gives the full variable domain: DTGVSQNPRHKITKRGQNVTFRCDPISEHNRLYWYRQTLGQGPEFLTYFQNEAQLEKSRLLSDRFSAERPKGSFSTLEIQRTEQGDSAMYLCASSFDTISGNTIYFGEGSWLTVV.

This clonotype was observed a few times. The chain is built from TRBV28 and TRBJ1-1; 7 positions match TRBD1. The germline V gene has CDR1 MDHEN and CDR2 SYDVKM. Trimming removed 6 bases from V and 6 bases from J; junction bases left unmatched: 10. CDR3 length: 14 residues. The CDR3 bases are TGTGCCAGCAGACCAGGGGGGGGTTTCGCTGAAGCTTTCTTT. Amino acids: CASRPGGGFAEAFF.

The chain is built from TRBV9 and TRBJ1-3; 9 nucleotides match TRBD1. Germline V CDR1 and CDR2: SGDLS, YYNGEE. Trimming took 3 bases from V and 8 from J; bases not matched to a gene: 3. This CDR3 has 13 amino acids. For the CDR3, the DNA is TGTGCCAGCAGCGGGGGACAGGGTTACACCATATATTTT. Translated: CASSGGQGYTIYF.

Regarding this clonotype: At one end, the junction sequence differs from germline, possibly due to a read error. This sequence joins TRBV7-9 and TRBJ1-2, with D hard to call. The CDR3 is made up of 13 amino acids. Germline CDR1 is SEHNR and CDR2 is FQNEAQ (reference sequence). The CDR3 DNA sequence: TGTGCCAGCAGCTTGGCTCCTGGGTATGGCCACACCTTC. This gives the protein CASSLAPGYGHTF.

This clonotype showed up many times. The chain links TRBV6-6 to TRBJ1-1; maybe TRBD1 (5 bases). The CDR3 covers 15 residues. CDR1 MNHNY and CDR2 SVGAGI come from the germline V gene (reference sequence). Deletions cut 5 bases from V and 1 base from J, with 14 bases between. DNA for the CDR3: TGTGCCAGCAGTAGACCAGGGAGAGGGAACACTGAAGCTTTCTTT. Translated, it gives CASSRPGRGNTEAFF.

The J gene is TRBJ2-7, the V gene TRBV10-3, with TRBD2 matching 9 bases. This CDR3 contains 16 residues. The ends lost 6 bases at V and 0 bases at J; junction bases unmatched: 9. CDR1 and CDR2 from the germline V gene are ENHRY and SYGVKD. The CDR3 here is CAIRETTSGHSYEQYF. CDR3 DNA: TGTGCCATCAGAGAAACAACTAGCGGGCACTCCTACGAGCAGTACTTC.

This clonotype was counted many times. V is TRBV6-5 and J is TRBJ2-2; D is possibly TRBD1 or TRBD2 (5 bases each). The germline V gene has CDR1 MNHEY and CDR2 SVGAGI. The CDR3 extends over 16 amino acids. Trimming took 0 bases from V and 0 from J, leaving 8 bases between them. The CDR3 protein is CASSYSKGPNTGELFF. The CDR3 DNA sequence: TGTGCCAGCAGTTACTCGAAGGGACCGAACACCGGGGAGCTGTTTTTT.

This clonotype has a count of ten or more. This chain uses TRBV5-1 with TRBJ2-7; D remains unclear. V lost 2 bases and J 3 bases, leaving 9 bases between the germline ends. Germline CDR1 reads SGHRS; CDR2 reads YFSETQ. The CDR3 runs 13 residues. The CDR3 nucleotides are TGCGCCAGCAGCTTACAGACCGTCTACGAGCAGTACTTC. Translating gives CASSLQTVYEQYF.

This clonotype has ten or more counts. The chain is built from TRBV12-3 or TRBV12-4 and TRBJ2-5; no clear D. The CDR3 loop spans 14 amino acids. Trimming cost V 7 bases and J 2 bases, with 14 bases left between them. The CDR3 nucleotides are TGTGCCAGCAAGCCGTTTGGCCCTCAAGAGACCCAGTACTTC. Encoded protein: CASKPFGPQETQYF.

In its sample, this clonotype was seen many times. The rearrangement joins TRBV7-6 to TRBJ2-3, with 11 bases matching TRBD2. There are 15 residues in the CDR3. Looked up from germline, CDR1 is SGHVS and CDR2 is FNYEAQ. The V segment lost 5 bases and the J segment 2 bases; nucleotides outside the gene matches: 3. The CDR3 spells CASSLSGRATDTQYF. In nucleotides, the CDR3 is TGTGCCAGCAGCCTTAGCGGGAGGGCCACAGATACGCAGTATTTT.